These 32 T cell receptor beta chains came from one sample sequenced in a study of cytomegalovirus exposure and HLA in healthy donors. PCR used 60 Vbeta primers and 13 Jbeta primers. Assay: immunoSEQ multiplex PCR; the TCRdb copy retains only in-frame clones and omits some. The sample features some 120,000 clones, with roughly 2.5% in its top ten. Sequences were obtained from PBMCs. Source of these receptors: a man younger than 40 in good health and CMV-seronegative.

J is TRBJ2-7 and V is TRBV27; D not resolved. Per germline, CDR1 MNHEY and CDR2 SMNVEV (reference sequence). The CDR3 runs 13 residues. Between the trimmed V and J ends, which lost 4 bases and 4 bases, there was a span of 11 bases. The CDR3 loop reads CASSSRLDYEQYF. DNA for the CDR3: TGTGCCAGCAGTTCTCGACTCGATTACGAGCAGTACTTC.

The V gene is TRBV21-1, the J gene TRBJ1-3. TRBV21-1 is shown as a pseudogene. The CDR3 has 17 amino acids. CDR3: CASSKVSSRGRGNTIYF. DNA for the CDR3: TGTGCCAGCAGCAAAGTAAGTTCGCGGGGGAGAGGAAACACCATATATTTT.

The V gene is TRBV5-4, the J gene TRBJ2-5; 11 nucleotides agree with TRBD1. J gave up 2 bases and V 4 bases, and 7 bases lay outside the gene matches. This CDR3 spans 16 amino acids. Germline CDR1 reads SGHNT; CDR2 reads YYREEE (reference sequence). In nucleotides, the CDR3 is TGTGCCAGCAGCCCGAGGGACAGGGGGAGGCAAGAGACCCAGTACTTC. Translating gives CASSPRDRGRQETQYF.

V and J are TRBV27 and TRBJ2-7; 9 bases fit TRBD2. V lost 0 bases, J lost 3 bases, and 12 bases stayed unmatched. The CDR3 sequence is 18 residues long. CDR1 is MNHEY, CDR2 SMNVEV, per germline (reference sequence). The CDR3: CASSLSGLATPENYEQYF. The CDR3 DNA sequence: TGTGCCAGCAGTTTATCGGGACTAGCAACCCCGGAGAACTACGAGCAGTACTTC.

The rearrangement uses TRBV2 and TRBJ2-7, with 7 nucleotides matching TRBD1. The germline V gene encodes CDR1 SNHLY and CDR2 FYNNEI. V shed 7 bases and J 2 bases; nucleotides not matched to a gene: 8. The CDR3 length is 14 residues. CDR3 DNA sequence: TGTGCCAGCAAGGCCGGGACAGTAGCCTACGAGCAGTACTTC. It is translated as CASKAGTVAYEQYF. Using reference TRBV2 and TRBJ2-7 for the parts outside the CDR3, the full variable domain is EPEVTQTPSHQVTQMGQEVILRCVPISNHLYFYWYRQILGQKVEFLVSFYNNEISEKSEIFDDQFSVERPDGSNFTLKIRSTKLEDSAMYFCASKAGTVAYEQYFGPGTRLTVT.

The V and J genes are TRBV30 and TRBJ2-3; 7 bases line up with TRBD1. The CDR3 is made up of 15 amino acids. Germline V gene sequence: CDR1 GTSNPN, CDR2 SVGIG (reference sequence). J lost 3 bases, V lost 5 bases, and 11 bases had no gene match. This CDR3 reads CAWGQTGFGTDTQYF. The CDR3 nucleotides read TGTGCCTGGGGACAGACAGGGTTCGGGACAGATACGCAGTATTTT.

J is TRBJ2-1 and V is TRBV7-2; D remains unclear. Trimming took off 1 base at V and 0 bases at J, with 10 bases between the two ends. Per the germline V gene, CDR1 is SGHTA and CDR2 is FQGNSA. The CDR3 has 16 amino acids. The DNA for the CDR3 is TGTGCCAGCAGCTTAGAGTCGGCTAGCTCCTACAATGAGCAGTTCTTC. Encoded protein: CASSLESASSYNEQFF.

The rearrangement uses TRBV5-4 and TRBJ1-4, with D maybe TRBD1 (6 bases). V was pared by 4 bases and J by 8 bases, with 18 bases between. The CDR3 runs 15 residues. Per germline, CDR1 SGHNT and CDR2 YYREEE (reference sequence). CDR3 sequence reads: CASSIVGRGSEKLFF. The CDR3, as DNA: TGTGCCAGCAGCATTGTTGGCAGGGGATCGGAAAAACTGTTTTTT.

This chain uses TRBV27 with TRBJ2-7, with 7 bases matching TRBD2. CDR3 size: 14 residues. Germline trimming cut 2 bases from V and 2 bases from J; bases unmatched to any gene: 3. In germline, CDR1 is MNHEY, CDR2 SMNVEV (reference sequence). In DNA form, the CDR3 reads TGTGCCAGCAGTTTAAGCGGGAATCCCTACGAGCAGTACTTC. It yields the protein CASSLSGNPYEQYF.

The chain couples TRBV6-6 to TRBJ1-1; TRBD1 aligns across 7 bases. Germline CDR1 MNHNY, CDR2 SVGAGI (reference sequence). V was clipped by 6 bases and J by 1 base; unmatched bases: 5. The CDR3 runs to 14 residues. The CDR3 DNA reads TGTGCCAGCAGCAACCGACAGGGGAACACTGAAGCTTTCTTT. Protein: CASSNRQGNTEAFF.

The rearrangement uses TRBV6-1 and TRBJ2-5; 10 bases line up with TRBD2. This CDR3 has 15 amino acids. V lost 1 base, J lost 7 bases, and 6 bases stayed unmatched. The germline gives CDR1 MNHNS, CDR2 SASEGT. The CDR3 DNA follows: TGTGCCAGCAGTGAAGAGCCTAGCGGGAGTTGGACCCAGTACTTC. This sequence encodes CASSEEPSGSWTQYF.

The J gene is TRBJ1-5, the V gene TRBV28; D unresolved. Trimming took 1 base from V and 7 from J, leaving 11 bases between them. The CDR3 extends over 14 amino acids. From germline, CDR1 is MDHEN and CDR2 SYDVKM. In DNA form, the CDR3 reads TGTGCCAGCAGTTTATTGGGAGAGACCCAGCCCCAGCATTTT. Translated, it gives CASSLLGETQPQHF.

CDR3: CASSLGSGRAEVYEQYF. The DNA of the CDR3 is TGTGCCAGCAGCTTAGGAAGCGGGAGGGCCGAAGTCTACGAGCAGTACTTC. V and J are TRBV7-9 and TRBJ2-7; 10 bases align to TRBD2. The CDR3 consists of 17 residues. Germline V gene lookup returns CDR1 SEHNR and CDR2 FQNEAQ (reference sequence). With 1 base clipped from V and 3 bases from J, the junction kept 9 bases outside the gene matches.

V and J are TRBV6-1 and TRBJ2-1; a possible D gene is TRBD1 (6 bases). The CDR3 extends over 14 amino acids. V was trimmed by 7 bases and J by 6 bases, leaving 16 bases between them. Per germline, CDR1 MNHNS and CDR2 SASEGT. The CDR3 is CASTQRGNTNEQFF. The CDR3 DNA reads TGTGCCAGCACTCAAAGGGGGAATACCAATGAGCAGTTCTTC.

The rearrangement joins TRBV29-1 to TRBJ2-1; 9 bases align to TRBD1. With 6 bases clipped from V and 2 bases from J, the junction kept 11 bases outside the gene matches. The CDR3 has 16 residues. Germline loops: CDR1 SQVTM, CDR2 ANQGSEA. CDR3 in amino acids: CSVAFRDRVTYNEQFF. CDR3 bases: TGCAGCGTCGCTTTCCGGGACAGGGTTACCTACAATGAGCAGTTCTTC.

The V and J genes are TRBV9 and TRBJ2-7, with D possibly matching TRBD1 (5 bases). Germline V CDR1 and CDR2: SGDLS, YYNGEE. The V end was cut by 1 base, the J end by 6 bases, with 17 bases between. The CDR3 consists of 15 residues. CDR3 residues: CASSVHQGSLGEQYF. CDR3 nucleotides: TGTGCCAGCAGCGTACACCAGGGTTCTTTAGGCGAGCAGTACTTC.

The chain is built from TRBV2 and TRBJ2-6, with 7 bases matching TRBD1. In germline, CDR1 is SNHLY, CDR2 FYNNEI. The CDR3 has 17 amino acids. The trim removed 5 bases at V and 0 bases at J, leaving 7 bases unmatched. This CDR3 is CASSSGQLSSGANVLTF. The DNA of the CDR3 is TGTGCCAGCAGTTCGGGACAGTTGAGCTCTGGGGCCAACGTCCTGACTTTC. The variable domain in full, with the rest retrieved from reference TRBV2 and TRBJ2-6, is EPEVTQTPSHQVTQMGQEVILRCVPISNHLYFYWYRQILGQKVEFLVSFYNNEISEKSEIFDDQFSVERPDGSNFTLKIRSTKLEDSAMYFCASSSGQLSSGANVLTFGAGSRLTVL.

The J gene is TRBJ2-1, the V gene TRBV7-9; D may be TRBD1 (6 bases). The CDR3 loop spans 17 amino acids. V was trimmed by 0 bases and J by 0 bases, leaving 12 bases between them. The germline gives CDR1 SEHNR, CDR2 FQNEAQ (reference sequence). CDR3 protein: CASSLAGADISYNEQFF. In DNA form, the CDR3 reads TGTGCCAGCAGCTTAGCGGGGGCGGACATCTCCTACAATGAGCAGTTCTTC. The whole variable domain, remainder taken from reference TRBV7-9 and TRBJ2-1, is DTGVSQNPRHKITKRGQNVTFRCDPISEHNRLYWYRQTLGQGPEFLTYFQNEAQLEKSRLLSDRFSAERPKGSFSTLEIQRTEQGDSAMYLCASSLAGADISYNEQFFGPGTRLTVL.

The chain recombines TRBV6-5 with TRBJ1-2; 7 nucleotides agree with TRBD1. V was clipped by 2 bases and J by 5 bases; unmatched bases: 5. Germline assignment: CDR1 MNHEY and CDR2 SVGAGI. There are 14 residues in the CDR3. The CDR3 region has the DNA TGTGCCAGCAGTTACGCGGGGACAGAGTATGGCTACACCTTC. This codes for CASSYAGTEYGYTF.

The V and J genes are TRBV7-2 and TRBJ1-1, with 7 bases fitting TRBD1. This CDR3 region has 15 residues. V lost 4 bases, J lost 4 bases, and 9 bases stayed unmatched. Germline V lookup: CDR1 SGHTA, CDR2 FQGNSA. Here the CDR3 DNA reads TGTGCCAGCAGCTCCCCACCAACAGGGGCCACTGAAGCTTTCTTT. The encoded protein is CASSSPPTGATEAFF.

Here the CDR3 reads CASREPGLQETQYF. In DNA, the CDR3 is TGTGCCAGTAGAGAGCCAGGGCTCCAAGAGACCCAGTACTTC. V and J are TRBV19 and TRBJ2-5; tentatively, D is TRBD1 (5 bases). Germline V gene lookup returns CDR1 LNHDA and CDR2 SQIVND (reference sequence). The length of the CDR3 is 14 residues. Trimming pared 6 bases from V and 1 base from J, leaving 12 bases between.

V is TRBV11-1 and J is TRBJ1-4; 10 bases fit TRBD1. After removal of 5 bases from V and 8 bases from J, the junction contained 5 bases not matched to a gene. This CDR3 has 14 residues. Germline V gene sequence: CDR1 SGHAT, CDR2 FQDESV (reference sequence). The CDR3 spells CASSVGTGDEKLFF. CDR3 DNA sequence: TGTGCCAGCAGCGTCGGGACAGGGGACGAAAAACTGTTTTTT.

V is TRBV28 and J is TRBJ2-7, with TRBD1 as a possible D gene (5 bases). V was trimmed by 6 bases and J by 4 bases, leaving 19 bases between them. Germline CDR1 is MDHEN and CDR2 is SYDVKM. This CDR3 is built from 15 residues. This chain's CDR3 is CASSSSQGHQYEQYF. CDR3 nucleotides: TGTGCCAGCAGCTCTTCTCAGGGCCACCAATACGAGCAGTACTTC.

To note about this clone: The same CDR3 is also encoded by other DNA sequences in this sample. The gene calls are TRBV7-6 and TRBJ1-1; a weak D match, TRBD1 (5 bases). Germline CDR1 and CDR2: SGHVS and FNYEAQ. V lost 1 base, J lost 4 bases, and 16 bases lay in between. The CDR3 is 16 amino acids. For the CDR3, the DNA is TGTGCCAGCAGCTTAGTGCGGGGATCGGGGGTCACTGAAGCTTTCTTT. This codes for CASSLVRGSGVTEAFF.

The rearrangement links TRBV7-2 to TRBJ1-1; 7 bases fit TRBD1. The CDR3 extends over 17 amino acids. The trim removed 5 bases at V and 1 base at J, leaving 13 bases unmatched. Germline loops: CDR1 SGHTA, CDR2 FQGNSA. The DNA for the CDR3 is TGTGCCAGCAGCCGGACTACGACAGGGATGGGGAACACTGAAGCTTTCTTT. Amino acid sequence: CASSRTTTGMGNTEAFF.

The chain is built from TRBV29-1 and TRBJ1-1; D possibly corresponds to TRBD1 (5 bases). Trimming pared 7 bases from V and 7 bases from J, leaving 25 bases between. Germline CDR1 reads SQVTM; CDR2 reads ANQGSEA. This CDR3 has 15 amino acids. The chain's CDR3 is CSDRSLTEVGLEAFF. In DNA form, the CDR3 reads TGCAGCGACCGGTCCTTGACTGAGGTGGGGCTTGAAGCTTTCTTT.

The V call is TRBV7-9, the J call TRBJ2-7; 7 nucleotides line up with TRBD1. This CDR3 is 15 amino acids long. Germline V gene sequence: CDR1 SEHNR, CDR2 FQNEAQ (reference sequence). The junction had 9 bases not matched to a gene; V was cut back by 4 bases and J by 3 bases. The CDR3 DNA sequence: TGTGCCAGCAGCTCACCAACAGGGGTGGGCTACGAGCAGTACTTC. This sequence encodes CASSSPTGVGYEQYF.

The rearrangement joins TRBV7-2 to TRBJ1-5, with 8 bases lining up with TRBD1. The CDR3 is 15 amino acids. The J segment lost 7 bases and the V segment lost 0 bases, leaving 5 bases of the junction unmatched. Germline assignment: CDR1 SGHTA and CDR2 FQGNSA. The CDR3 nucleotides are TGTGCCAGCAGCTTAGCGGGGACAGGCGGGCAGCCCCAGCATTTT. Amino acid sequence: CASSLAGTGGQPQHF.

The chain couples TRBV5-1 to TRBJ1-1; perhaps TRBD1 as D (6 bases). Germline assignment: CDR1 SGHRS and CDR2 YFSETQ. Trimming stripped 2 bases from V and 11 bases from J, with 16 bases between. The CDR3 spans 13 residues. CDR3 nucleotides: TGCGCCAGCAGCTTCGGACAGTCAAATCGGGCTTTCTTT. This encodes CASSFGQSNRAFF. The full variable domain, completed using reference TRBV5-1 and TRBJ1-1, is KAGVTQTPRYLIKTRGQQVTLSCSPISGHRSVSWYQQTPGQGLQFLFEYFSETQRNKGNFPGRFSGRQFSNSRSEMNVSTLELGDSALYLCASSFGQSNRAFFGQGTRLTVV.

V is TRBV15 and J is TRBJ2-3; D gene ambiguous. Germline CDR1 LNHNV, CDR2 YYDKDF (reference sequence). There are 19 residues in the CDR3. V lost 0 bases to trimming and J lost 2 bases, with 21 bases between them. Here the CDR3 reads CATSRDGIASRHHTDTQYF. The CDR3 nucleotides are TGTGCCACCAGCAGAGATGGTATTGCATCGAGACACCACACAGATACGCAGTATTTT. The complete variable domain, with remaining parts taken from reference TRBV15 and TRBJ2-3, reads DAMVIQNPRYQVTQFGKPVTLSCSQTLNHNVMYWYQQKSSQAPKLLFHYYDKDFNNEADTPDNFQSRRPNTSFCFLDIRSPGLGDTAMYLCATSRDGIASRHHTDTQYFGPGTRLTVL.

On this clone itself: Other DNA sequences in the sample encode the same CDR3. This CDR3 is CASSLGSSGANVLTF. CDR3 nucleotide sequence: TGCGCCAGCAGCTTAGGGAGCTCTGGGGCCAACGTCCTGACTTTC. The J gene is TRBJ2-6, the V gene TRBV5-1; D may be TRBD2 (5 bases). The CDR3 is made up of 15 amino acids. Per the germline V gene, CDR1 is SGHRS and CDR2 is YFSETQ. V was clipped by 2 bases and J by 0 bases, with 6 bases between them.

This chain uses TRBV27 with TRBJ1-3; D remains ambiguous. The ends were cut back, 6 bases at V and 0 bases at J, with 9 bases in the middle. The germline CDR1 and CDR2 sequences are MNHEY and SMNVEV (reference sequence). The CDR3 contains 14 residues. This CDR3 is CASSLASSGNTIYF. CDR3 coding DNA: TGTGCCAGCAGCCTGGCCAGCTCTGGAAACACCATATATTTT.